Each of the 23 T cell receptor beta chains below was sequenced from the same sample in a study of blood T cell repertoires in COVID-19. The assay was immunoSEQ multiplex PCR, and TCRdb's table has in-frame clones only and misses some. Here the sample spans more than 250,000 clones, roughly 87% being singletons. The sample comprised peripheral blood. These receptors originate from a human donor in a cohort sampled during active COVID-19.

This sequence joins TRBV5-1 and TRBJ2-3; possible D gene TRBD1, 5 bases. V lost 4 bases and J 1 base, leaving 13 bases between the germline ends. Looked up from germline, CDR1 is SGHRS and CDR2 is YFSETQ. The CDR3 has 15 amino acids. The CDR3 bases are TGCGCCAGCAGCCCAGGGTCTTGGGGCACAGATACGCAGTATTTT. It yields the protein CASSPGSWGTDTQYF.

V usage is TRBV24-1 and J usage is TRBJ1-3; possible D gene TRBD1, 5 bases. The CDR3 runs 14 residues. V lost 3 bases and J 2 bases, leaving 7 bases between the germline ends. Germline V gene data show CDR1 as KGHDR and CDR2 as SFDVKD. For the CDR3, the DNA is TGTGCCACCAGTGATGTAGGGGCTGGAAACACCATATATTTT. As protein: CATSDVGAGNTIYF.

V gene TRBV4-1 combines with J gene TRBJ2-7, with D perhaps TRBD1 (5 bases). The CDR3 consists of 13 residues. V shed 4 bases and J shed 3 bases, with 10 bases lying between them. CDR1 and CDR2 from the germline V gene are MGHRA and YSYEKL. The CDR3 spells CASSPQGIYEQYF. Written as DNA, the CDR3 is TGCGCCAGCAGCCCGCAGGGTATCTACGAGCAGTACTTC.

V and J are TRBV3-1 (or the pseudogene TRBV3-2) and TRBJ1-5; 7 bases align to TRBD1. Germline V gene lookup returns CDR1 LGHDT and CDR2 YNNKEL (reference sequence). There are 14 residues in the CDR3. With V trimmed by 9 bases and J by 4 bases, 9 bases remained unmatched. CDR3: CASGGPGGNQPQHF. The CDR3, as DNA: TGTGCCAGTGGGGGGCCAGGGGGAAATCAGCCCCAGCATTTT.

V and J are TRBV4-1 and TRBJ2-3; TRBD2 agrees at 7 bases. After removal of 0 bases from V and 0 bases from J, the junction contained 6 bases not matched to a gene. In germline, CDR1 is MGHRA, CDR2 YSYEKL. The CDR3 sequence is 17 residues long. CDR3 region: CASSQDLAGISTDTQYF. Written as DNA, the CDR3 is TGCGCCAGCAGCCAAGATTTAGCGGGTATTAGCACAGATACGCAGTATTTT.

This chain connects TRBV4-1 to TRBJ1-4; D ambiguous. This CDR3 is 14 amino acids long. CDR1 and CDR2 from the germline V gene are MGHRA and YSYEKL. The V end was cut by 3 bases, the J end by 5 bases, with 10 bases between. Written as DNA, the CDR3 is TGCGCCAGCAGCCAGAGTCGGAGAAATGAAAAACTGTTTTTT. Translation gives CASSQSRRNEKLFF.

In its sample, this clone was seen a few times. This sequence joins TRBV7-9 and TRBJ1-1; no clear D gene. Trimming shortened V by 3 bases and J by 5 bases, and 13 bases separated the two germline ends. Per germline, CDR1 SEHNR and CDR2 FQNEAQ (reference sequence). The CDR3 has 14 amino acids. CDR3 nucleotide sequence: TGTGCCAGCAGCTTTCAGAGGGAACAAACTGAAGCTTTCTTT. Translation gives CASSFQREQTEAFF.

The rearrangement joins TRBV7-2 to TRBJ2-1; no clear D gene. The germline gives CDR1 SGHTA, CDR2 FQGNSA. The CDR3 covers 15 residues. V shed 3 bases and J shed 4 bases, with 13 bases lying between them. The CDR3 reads CASSLLSQSYNEQFF. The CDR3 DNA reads TGTGCCAGCAGCTTGCTGTCTCAGTCGTACAATGAGCAGTTCTTC.

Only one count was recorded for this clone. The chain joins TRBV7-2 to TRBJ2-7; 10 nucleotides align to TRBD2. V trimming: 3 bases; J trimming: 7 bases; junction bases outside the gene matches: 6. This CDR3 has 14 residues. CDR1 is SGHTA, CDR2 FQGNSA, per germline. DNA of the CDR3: TGTGCCAGCAGCTTGGAGCGGGAGGGGAGGGAGCAGTACTTC. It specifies CASSLEREGREQYF.

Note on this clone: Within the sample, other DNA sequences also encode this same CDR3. CDR3 DNA sequence: TGTGCCAGTAGTATCCGGGACAGGAATACCGGGGAGCTGTTTTTT. Translating it yields CASSIRDRNTGELFF. The rearrangement joins TRBV19 to TRBJ2-2; TRBD1 agrees at 8 bases. The CDR3 consists of 15 residues. The germline CDR1 and CDR2 sequences are LNHDA and SQIVND (reference sequence). V lost 3 bases and J lost 5; bases outside the gene matches: 5.

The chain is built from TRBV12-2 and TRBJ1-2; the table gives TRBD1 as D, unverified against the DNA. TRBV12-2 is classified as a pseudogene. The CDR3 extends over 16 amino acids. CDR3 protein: CASRPRQGGNYYGYTF. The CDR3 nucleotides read TGTGCAAGTCGACCACGACAGGGAGGAAATTACTATGGCTACACCTTC.

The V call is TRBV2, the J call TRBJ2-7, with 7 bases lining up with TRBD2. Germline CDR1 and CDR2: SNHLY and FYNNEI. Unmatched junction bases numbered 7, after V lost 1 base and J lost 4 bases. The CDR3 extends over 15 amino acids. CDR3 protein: CASSEGVAGQYEQYF. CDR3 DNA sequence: TGTGCCAGCAGTGAAGGTGTAGCGGGCCAATACGAGCAGTACTTC.

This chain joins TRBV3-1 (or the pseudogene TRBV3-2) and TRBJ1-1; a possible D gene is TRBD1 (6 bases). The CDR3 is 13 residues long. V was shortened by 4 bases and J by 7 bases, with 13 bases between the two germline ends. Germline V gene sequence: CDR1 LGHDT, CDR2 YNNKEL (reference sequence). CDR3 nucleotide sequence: TGTGCCAGCAGCCTCAGACGGGGACATGAAGCTTTCTTT. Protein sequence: CASSLRRGHEAFF.

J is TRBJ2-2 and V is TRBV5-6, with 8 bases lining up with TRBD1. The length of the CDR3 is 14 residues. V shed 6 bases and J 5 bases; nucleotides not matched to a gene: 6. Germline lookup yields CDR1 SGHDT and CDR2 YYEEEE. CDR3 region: CASIWTGRTGELFF. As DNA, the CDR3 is TGTGCCAGCATTTGGACAGGGAGAACCGGGGAGCTGTTTTTT.

Here the CDR3 DNA reads TGTGCCAGCAGCACACAACAGGGGGGAGGGCAGCCCCAGCATTTT. Its protein is CASSTQQGGGQPQHF. The gene calls are TRBV5-4 and TRBJ1-5; the match to TRBD1 covers 8 bases. The CDR3 loop spans 15 amino acids. The germline V gene encodes CDR1 SGHNT and CDR2 YYREEE (reference sequence). The V gene end was trimmed by 4 bases and the J gene end by 7 bases; junction bases not matched to a gene: 10.

This CDR3 is CASNTGGRQETQYF. CDR3 coding DNA: TGTGCCAGCAACACAGGGGGCCGTCAAGAGACCCAGTACTTC. V and J are TRBV6-5 and TRBJ2-5, with 9 bases lining up with TRBD1. V lost 7 bases and J lost 2; bases outside the gene matches: 5. The CDR3 totals 14 residues. The germline CDR1 and CDR2 sequences are MNHEY and SVGAGI.

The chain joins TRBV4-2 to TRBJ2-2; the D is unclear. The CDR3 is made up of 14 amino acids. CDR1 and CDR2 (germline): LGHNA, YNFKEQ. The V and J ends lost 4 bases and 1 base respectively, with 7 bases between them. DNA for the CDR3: TGTGCCAGCAGCCCGTCAGTGAACACCGGGGAGCTGTTTTTT. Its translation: CASSPSVNTGELFF.

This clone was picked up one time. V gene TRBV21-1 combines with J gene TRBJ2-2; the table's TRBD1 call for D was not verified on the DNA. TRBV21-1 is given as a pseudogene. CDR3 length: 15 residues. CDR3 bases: TGTGCCAGCATCCCCGGGACACCGAACACCGGGGAGCTGTTTTTT. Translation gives CASIPGTPNTGELFF.

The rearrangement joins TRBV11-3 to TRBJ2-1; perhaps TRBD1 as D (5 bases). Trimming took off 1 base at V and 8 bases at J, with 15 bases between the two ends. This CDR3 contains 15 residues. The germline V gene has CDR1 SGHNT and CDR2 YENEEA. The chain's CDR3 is CASSLGAGWFDEQFF. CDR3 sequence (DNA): TGTGCCAGCAGCTTAGGGGCAGGGTGGTTCGATGAGCAGTTCTTC. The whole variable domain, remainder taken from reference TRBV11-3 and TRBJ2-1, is EAGVVQSPRYKIIEKKQPVAFWCNPISGHNTLYWYLQNLGQGPELLIRYENEEAVDDSQLPKDRFSAERLKGVDSTLKIQPAELGDSAVYLCASSLGAGWFDEQFFGPGTRLTVL.

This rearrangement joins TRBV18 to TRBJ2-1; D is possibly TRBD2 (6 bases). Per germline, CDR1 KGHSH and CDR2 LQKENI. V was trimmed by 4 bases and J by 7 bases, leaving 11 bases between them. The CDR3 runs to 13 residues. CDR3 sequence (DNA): TGTGCCAGCTCACTGTTGGAGGGGAATGAGCAGTTCTTC. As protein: CASSLLEGNEQFF.

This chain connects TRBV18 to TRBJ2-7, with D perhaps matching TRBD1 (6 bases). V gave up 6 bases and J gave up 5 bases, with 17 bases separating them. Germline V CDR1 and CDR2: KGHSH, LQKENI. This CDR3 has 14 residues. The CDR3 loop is CASSTTGFGDEQYF. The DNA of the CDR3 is TGTGCCAGCTCGACTACAGGGTTTGGGGACGAGCAGTACTTC.

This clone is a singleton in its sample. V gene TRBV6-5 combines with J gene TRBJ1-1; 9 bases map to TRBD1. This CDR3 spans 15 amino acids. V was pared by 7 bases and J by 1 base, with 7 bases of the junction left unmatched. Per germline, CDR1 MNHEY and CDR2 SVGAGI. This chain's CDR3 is CASKLQGAENTEAFF. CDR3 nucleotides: TGTGCCAGCAAGCTACAGGGGGCAGAGAACACTGAAGCTTTCTTT.

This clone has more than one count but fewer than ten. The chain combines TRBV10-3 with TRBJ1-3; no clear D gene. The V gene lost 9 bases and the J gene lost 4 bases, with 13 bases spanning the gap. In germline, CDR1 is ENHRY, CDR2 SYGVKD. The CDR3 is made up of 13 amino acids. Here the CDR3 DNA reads TGTGCCATACAGCAAAATCCGGGAAACACCATATATTTT. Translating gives CAIQQNPGNTIYF.